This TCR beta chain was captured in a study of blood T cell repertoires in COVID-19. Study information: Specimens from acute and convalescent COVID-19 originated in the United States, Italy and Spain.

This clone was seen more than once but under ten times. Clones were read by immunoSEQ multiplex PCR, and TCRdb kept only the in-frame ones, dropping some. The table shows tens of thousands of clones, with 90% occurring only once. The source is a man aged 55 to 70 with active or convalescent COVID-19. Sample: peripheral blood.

CDR3 nucleotide sequence: TGTGCCTGGAAGAGACAGGGGCTACTCTATAATTCACCCCTCCACTTT. It translates to CAWKRQGLLYNSPLHF. The chain couples TRBV30 to TRBJ1-6; 8 positions match TRBD1. The CDR3 extends over 16 amino acids. Germline assignment: CDR1 GTSNPN and CDR2 SVGIG (reference sequence). After removal of 4 bases from V and 3 bases from J, the junction contained 8 bases not matched to a gene.